Only a few counts were recorded for the clone carrying this TCR beta chain. Its antigen is unidentified. The sample originates from a study of T-cell memory formation after mild COVID-19. With constant-segment primers, 5'RACE yielded cDNA libraries of TCR alpha and TCR beta that carried sample barcodes and UMIs. From the 5' RACE reads, TCRdb called clonotypes with MiXCR, one entry per CDR3 protein. This sample yields about 110,000 distinct CDR3 sequences, of which over 15% are seen a single time; around 28% belongs to the top ten. The study, taken as a whole, reports: Whether day 37 second-wave clones are SARS-CoV-2-specific was not confirmed. Pre-infection memory carried some responding clones, suggesting that cross-reactive memory joined.

The TCR was taken from an adult woman who had mild COVID-19 (a few samples of this study predate the infection). Cell type and time point are not known. The sample consisted of PBMCs or a T cell subset sorted from them (not recorded which).

The CDR3 coding sequence is TGCGCCAGCAGCCAAGATCAACTAGCGGAAAACATTCAGTACTTC. Translated: CASSQDQLAENIQYF. The V and J genes are TRBV4-3 and TRBJ2-4; 8 bases fit TRBD2. The CDR3 totals 15 residues. Germline V CDR1 and CDR2: LGHNA, YSLEER. V lost 0 bases and J lost 5; bases outside the gene matches: 3.